This T cell receptor beta chain originates from a study of cytomegalovirus exposure and HLA in healthy donors. Notes on the study in general: In a later analysis, at a false discovery rate of 0.05, about 16,000 TCR beta sequences matched HLA alleles.

PCR was performed using 60 Vbeta and 13 Jbeta primers. The table came from immunoSEQ multiplex PCR; TCRdb's copy has only in-frame clones and leaves some out. This table has roughly 90,000 clones, about four fifths appearing once. The CDR3 loop spans 15 amino acids. Trimming took 1 base from V and 5 from J, leaving 15 bases between them. In germline, CDR1 is SGHVS, CDR2 FQNEAQ. Of note for this clone: The antigen is unknown.

Input material: PBMCs. This rearrangement joins TRBV7-8 to TRBJ2-7; a possible D gene is TRBD2 (6 bases). The sequence was obtained from a man aged 25-45 years in good health and CMV-seropositive. This chain's CDR3 is CASSLVLARYNEQYF. The CDR3 DNA sequence: TGTGCCAGCAGCTTAGTGCTAGCGCGGTACAACGAGCAGTACTTC. The whole variable domain, remainder taken from reference TRBV7-8 and TRBJ2-7, is GAGVSQSPRYKVAKRGQDVALRCDPISGHVSLFWYQQALGQGPEFLTYFQNEAQLDKSGLPSDRFFAERPEGSVSTLKIQRTQQEDSAVYLCASSLVLARYNEQYFGPGTRLTVT.